One sample yielded the 28 T cell receptor beta chains listed below, sequenced in a study of cytotoxic CD8 clonotypes in ibrutinib-treated CLL. Clones were sequenced by immunoSEQ multiplex PCR, and TCRdb holds only the in-frame ones, with some missing. Found here are some 150,000 clones, 70% to 80% of them singletons; the top ten hold roughly a quarter. Here the sequenced sample was PBMCs, taken after 12 months of ibrutinib treatment. Receptors were obtained from a human donor with chronic lymphocytic leukemia.

This chain connects TRBV9 to TRBJ2-1; D is undetermined. V dropped 0 bases and J dropped 7 bases, with 5 bases sitting between them. The CDR3 loop spans 12 amino acids. The V gene's germline CDR1 is SGDLS and CDR2 YYNGEE. CDR3 sequence: CASSVVPNEQFF. The CDR3 DNA sequence: TGTGCCAGCAGCGTAGTCCCGAATGAGCAGTTCTTC. The variable domain in full, completed from reference TRBV9 and TRBJ2-1, reads DSGVTQTPKHLITATGQRVTLRCSPRSGDLSVYWYQQSLDQGLQFLIQYYNGEERAKGNILERFSAQQFPDLHSELNLSSLELGDSALYFCASSVVPNEQFFGPGTRLTVL.

V and J are TRBV27 and TRBJ2-3; TRBD2 matches 7 bases. Germline V lookup: CDR1 MNHEY, CDR2 SMNVEV (reference sequence). V trimming: 7 bases; J trimming: 4 bases; junction bases outside the gene matches: 14. The CDR3 extends over 16 amino acids. DNA for the CDR3: TGTGCCAGCACCTCGCCCCGGGAGAGCGGGGCAGATACGCAGTATTTT. Amino acid sequence: CASTSPRESGADTQYF.

The chain has TRBV7-2 and TRBJ1-2; 7 positions match TRBD1. Germline V lookup: CDR1 SGHTA, CDR2 FQGNSA. CDR3 length equals 15 residues. The junction had 6 bases not matched to a gene; V was cut back by 5 bases and J by 0 bases. The CDR3 DNA reads TGTGCCAGCAGCCGAGGGGGCAGAGCTAACTATGGCTACACCTTC. Translation: CASSRGGRANYGYTF.

V gene TRBV30 combines with J gene TRBJ1-5, with 8 bases that match TRBD1. The CDR3 covers 18 residues. V shed 1 base and J 2 bases; nucleotides not matched to a gene: 13. Germline CDR1 and CDR2: GTSNPN and SVGIG (reference sequence). Here the CDR3 reads CAWSAGAGGWSGNQPQHF. DNA of the CDR3: TGTGCCTGGAGTGCCGGCGCAGGGGGCTGGTCGGGCAATCAGCCCCAGCATTTT.

The chain is built from TRBV10-3 and TRBJ2-3; possible D gene TRBD1, 5 bases. V was shortened by 3 bases and J by 4 bases, with 17 bases between the two germline ends. Germline V gives CDR1 ENHRY, CDR2 SYGVKD. The CDR3 has 16 residues. The CDR3 DNA reads TGTGCCATCAGTGATGTTTGGACATCCACATCAGATACGCAGTATTTT. This translates into CAISDVWTSTSDTQYF.

The rearrangement links TRBV9 to TRBJ2-5, with D perhaps TRBD1 or TRBD2 (5 bases each). The V gene's germline CDR1 is SGDLS and CDR2 YYNGEE. V was trimmed by 3 bases and J by 5 bases, leaving 20 bases between them. CDR3 length: 16 residues. The CDR3 bases are TGTGCCAGCAGCGCGCAAAGAGGGGTCCTCCTCGAGACCCAGTACTTC. Protein sequence: CASSAQRGVLLETQYF.

A single count supports this clone. V is TRBV10-3 and J is TRBJ2-3; TRBD1 aligns across 12 bases. Germline CDR1 and CDR2: ENHRY and SYGVKD. The CDR3 length is 16 residues. Germline trimming cut 3 bases from V and 6 bases from J; bases unmatched to any gene: 7. The CDR3 nucleotides are TGTGCCATCAGTGACCCGGGACAGGGGGCAGCTGATACGCAGTATTTT. Amino acids: CAISDPGQGAADTQYF.

The chain links TRBV28 to TRBJ2-1; the D gene could be TRBD1 or TRBD2 (5 bases each). The V and J ends lost 2 bases and 2 bases respectively, with 10 bases between them. The CDR3 is 15 residues long. Germline V lookup: CDR1 MDHEN, CDR2 SYDVKM. The CDR3 region is CASSLKGTAYNEQFF. For the CDR3, the DNA is TGTGCCAGCAGTTTAAAGGGGACCGCCTACAATGAGCAGTTCTTC.

The V call is TRBV28, the J call TRBJ1-2, with a possible D match to TRBD1 (6 bases). The CDR3 totals 15 residues. V lost 1 base to trimming and J lost 1 base, with 10 bases between them. CDR1 and CDR2 from the germline V gene are MDHEN and SYDVKM. CDR3 sequence (DNA): TGTGCCAGCAGTTTATCGGGGGGGCTTAACTATGGCTACACCTTC. Protein product: CASSLSGGLNYGYTF.

The chain employs TRBV7-9 and TRBJ2-6, with D perhaps TRBD1 or TRBD2 (5 bases each). CDR1 is SEHNR and CDR2 is FQNEAQ in the germline V gene (reference sequence). The V gene lost 8 bases and the J gene lost 0 bases, with 11 bases spanning the gap. The CDR3 covers 15 residues. For the CDR3, the DNA is TGTGCCAGCCGGGACGCCAGCTCTGGGGCCAACGTCCTGACTTTC. Translation gives CASRDASSGANVLTF.

This chain links TRBV20-1 with TRBJ2-3, with D uncertain. Germline V gene data show CDR1 as DFQATT and CDR2 as SNEGSKA (reference sequence). The ends were cut back, 5 bases at V and 9 bases at J, with 9 bases in the middle. The CDR3 spans 10 residues. The CDR3 spells CSAPTGTQYF. The CDR3, as DNA: TGCAGTGCTCCGACTGGGACGCAGTATTTT.

The chain combines TRBV29-1 with TRBJ2-3, with unresolved D. Trimming stripped 0 bases from V and 6 bases from J, with 16 bases between. The CDR3 loop spans 15 amino acids. Per germline, CDR1 SQVTM and CDR2 ANQGSEA. The CDR3 region has the DNA TGCAGCGTTGAAGATCTTTCTGCACGTCGTGATACGCAGTATTTT. Amino acid sequence: CSVEDLSARRDTQYF.

In regard to this clone: Additional DNA sequences in this sample encode the identical CDR3. The chain joins TRBV4-3 to TRBJ1-4; D uncertain. V was shortened by 4 bases and J by 7 bases, with 10 bases between the two germline ends. CDR1 is LGHNA, CDR2 YSLEER, per germline. The CDR3 consists of 13 residues. CDR3 in DNA: TGCGCCAGCAGCCGGGGAGGGTTTGAAAAACTGTTTTTT. As protein: CASSRGGFEKLFF.

This clone showed up just once. The chain has TRBV7-9 and TRBJ2-1; 8 bases agree with TRBD2. Germline assignment: CDR1 SEHNR and CDR2 FQNEAQ (reference sequence). The length of the CDR3 is 15 residues. Unmatched junction bases numbered 4, after V lost 1 base and J lost 5 bases. The CDR3 bases are TGTGCCAGCAGCTTAGTGGCGGGAGGAAACAATGAGCAGTTCTTC. Protein sequence: CASSLVAGGNNEQFF.

The chain recombines TRBV19 with TRBJ2-4; D ambiguous. V was shortened by 9 bases and J by 4 bases, with 4 bases between the two germline ends. The CDR3 is 10 residues long. Germline lookup yields CDR1 LNHDA and CDR2 SQIVND (reference sequence). The CDR3 here is CASKKNIQYF. The CDR3 DNA reads TGTGCCAGCAAAAAAAACATTCAGTACTTC.

This chain links TRBV5-1 with TRBJ1-6, with 10 bases that match TRBD1. CDR3 length: 15 residues. Trimming at V came to 0 bases and at J to 7 bases, leaving 1 base not matched to a gene. Per germline, CDR1 SGHRS and CDR2 YFSETQ. The CDR3 sequence is CASSLAGQGNSPLHF. The CDR3 region has the DNA TGCGCCAGCAGCTTGGCGGGACAGGGGAATTCACCCCTCCACTTT.

J is TRBJ1-1 and V is TRBV6-5; maybe TRBD1 (5 bases). The ends were cut back, 3 bases at V and 6 bases at J, with 11 bases in the middle. This CDR3 has 13 residues. CDR1 is MNHEY, CDR2 SVGAGI, per germline. The CDR3 loop reads CASSYKRGAEAFF. CDR3 DNA sequence: TGTGCCAGCAGTTATAAAAGAGGGGCTGAAGCTTTCTTT.

The rearrangement joins TRBV11-2 to TRBJ2-7; tentatively, D is TRBD1 (6 bases). This CDR3 spans 14 amino acids. Trimming removed 0 bases at V and 0 bases at J, with 6 bases between. CDR1 and CDR2 (germline): SGHAT, FQNNGV. Here the CDR3 reads CASSLEQGSYEQYF. For the CDR3, the DNA is TGTGCCAGCAGCTTAGAACAGGGCTCCTACGAGCAGTACTTC. The entire variable domain, with the rest obtained from reference TRBV11-2 and TRBJ2-7, is as follows: EAGVAQSPRYKIIEKRQSVAFWCNPISGHATLYWYQQILGQGPKLLIQFQNNGVVDDSQLPKDRFSAERLKGVDSTLKIQPAKLEDSAVYLCASSLEQGSYEQYFGPGTRLTVT.

The genes are TRBV6-5 and TRBJ2-7, with TRBD1 as a possible D gene (5 bases). V was trimmed by 0 bases and J by 3 bases, leaving 12 bases between them. Germline values: CDR1 MNHEY, CDR2 SVGAGI. The CDR3 runs to 15 residues. CDR3 DNA: TGTGCCAGCAGTTACTCAACCACCAGGGTCTACGAGCAGTACTTC. Translated: CASSYSTTRVYEQYF.

V and J are TRBV27 and TRBJ2-5; the D gene is possibly TRBD1 (5 bases). The length of the CDR3 is 12 residues. V was pared by 6 bases and J by 5 bases, with 10 bases between. The V gene's germline CDR1 is MNHEY and CDR2 SMNVEV (reference sequence). The DNA of the CDR3 is TGTGCCAGCAGCCGAAAGGGGGAGACCCAGTACTTC. Residues: CASSRKGETQYF.

The chain employs TRBV28 and TRBJ1-5; D is undetermined. The length of the CDR3 is 17 residues. Germline lookup yields CDR1 MDHEN and CDR2 SYDVKM. Trimming shortened V by 6 bases and J by 0 bases, and 18 bases separated the two germline ends. CDR3 nucleotides: TGTGCCAGCAGAGGGCCGGCGGGCCGCCTTAGCAATCAGCCCCAGCATTTT. This sequence encodes CASRGPAGRLSNQPQHF.

The genes are TRBV5-1 and TRBJ2-3; the D gene is possibly TRBD2 (5 bases). V dropped 6 bases and J dropped 2 bases, with 13 bases sitting between them. Germline V gene sequence: CDR1 SGHRS, CDR2 YFSETQ. This CDR3 has 14 residues. CDR3: CASTLSSITDTQYF. The CDR3 DNA sequence: TGCGCCAGCACCCTGTCTAGCATCACAGATACGCAGTATTTT.

V is TRBV9 and J is TRBJ2-7; tentatively, D is TRBD1 or TRBD2 (5 bases each). Trimming took off 0 bases at V and 3 bases at J, with 13 bases between the two ends. CDR1 is SGDLS, CDR2 YYNGEE, per germline. The CDR3 is 15 amino acids. The chain's CDR3 is CASSVDGTTNYEQYF. In DNA form, the CDR3 reads TGTGCCAGCAGCGTAGACGGGACCACTAACTACGAGCAGTACTTC.

V is TRBV6-1 and J is TRBJ1-5; D might be TRBD1 (6 bases). V was pared by 2 bases and J by 3 bases, with 11 bases between. The CDR3 has 15 amino acids. Germline V gene sequence: CDR1 MNHNS, CDR2 SASEGT. The CDR3 DNA sequence: TGTGCCAGCAGTGAAACAGGGTTGAACAATCAGCCCCAGCATTTT. Protein: CASSETGLNNQPQHF.

This clone was seen a single time. The chain combines TRBV4-1 with TRBJ1-5; D gene unclear. Looked up from germline, CDR1 is MGHRA and CDR2 is YSYEKL. V lost 0 bases to trimming and J lost 6 bases, with 9 bases between them. The CDR3 length is 14 residues. The CDR3, as DNA: TGCGCCAGCAGCCAAGAGCCCGGGAGTCAGCCCCAGCATTTT. Amino acid sequence: CASSQEPGSQPQHF.

The V gene is TRBV6-1, the J gene TRBJ2-7; possibly TRBD1 for D (6 bases). Germline V CDR1 and CDR2: MNHNS, SASEGT. The CDR3 contains 14 residues. Trimming left V 7 bases short and J 0 bases short, with 13 bases between. The CDR3 DNA follows: TGTGCCAGCAATCTCGGACAGTACTCCTACGAGCAGTACTTC. This sequence encodes CASNLGQYSYEQYF.

The rearrangement uses TRBV11-3 and TRBJ2-4, with D maybe TRBD1 (6 bases). The CDR3 spans 12 residues. V was clipped by 5 bases and J by 7 bases, with 9 bases between them. The germline V gene has CDR1 SGHNT and CDR2 YENEEA. CDR3 sequence (DNA): TGTGCCAGCAGCCTCGGACAGAACATTCAGTACTTC. Amino acid sequence: CASSLGQNIQYF.

This clone was counted between two and nine times. The rearrangement uses TRBV6-5 and TRBJ1-2; D possibly corresponds to TRBD1 (5 bases). There are 13 residues in the CDR3. The V and J ends lost 8 bases and 6 bases respectively, with 16 bases between them. The germline V gene encodes CDR1 MNHEY and CDR2 SVGAGI. This CDR3 is CASGRQGGDGYTF. As DNA, the CDR3 is TGTGCCAGCGGAAGGCAGGGTGGTGATGGCTACACCTTC.